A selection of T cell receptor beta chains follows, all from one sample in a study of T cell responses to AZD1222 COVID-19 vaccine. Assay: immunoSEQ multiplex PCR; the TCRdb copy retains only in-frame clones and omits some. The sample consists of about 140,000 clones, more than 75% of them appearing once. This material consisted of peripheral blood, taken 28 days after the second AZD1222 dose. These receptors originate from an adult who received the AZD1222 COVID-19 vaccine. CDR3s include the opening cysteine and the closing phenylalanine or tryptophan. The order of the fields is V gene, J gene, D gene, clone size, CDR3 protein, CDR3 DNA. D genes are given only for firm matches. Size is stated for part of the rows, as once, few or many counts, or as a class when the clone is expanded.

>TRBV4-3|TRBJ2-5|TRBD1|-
CASSRGRGQETQYF
TGCGCCAGCAGCAGGGGCAGGGGGCAGGAGACCCAGTACTTC
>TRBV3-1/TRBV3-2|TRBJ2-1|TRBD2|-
CASSQGRRLAGNNEQFF
TGTGCCAGCAGCCAAGGGCGGCGACTAGCGGGAAACAATGAGCAGTTCTTC
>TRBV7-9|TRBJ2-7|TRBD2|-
CASSLSGTSYEQYF
TGTGCCAGCAGCCTTAGCGGGACGAGCTACGAGCAGTACTTC
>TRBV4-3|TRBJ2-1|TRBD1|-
CASSQGGQGVEQFF
TGCGCCAGCAGCCAAGGGGGACAGGGGGTTGAGCAGTTCTTC
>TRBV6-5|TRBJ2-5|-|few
CASSLNLGGETQYF
TGTGCCAGCAGCCTCAACCTGGGAGGAGAGACCCAGTACTTC
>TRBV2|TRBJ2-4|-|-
CASSFSLRPRENIQYF
TGTGCCAGCAGCTTTTCCCTTCGTCCCCGTGAAAACATTCAGTACTTC
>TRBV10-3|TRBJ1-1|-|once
CAISESLGPGGRAFF
TGTGCCATCAGTGAGTCATTGGGCCCCGGCGGGCGGGCTTTCTTT
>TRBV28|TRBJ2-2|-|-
CASRLNTGTNTGELFF
TGTGCCAGCAGACTAAACACCGGGACGAACACCGGGGAGCTGTTTTTT
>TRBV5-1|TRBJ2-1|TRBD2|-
CASNRKSSGDDEQFF
TGCGCCAGCAATAGGAAGAGTAGCGGGGATGATGAGCAGTTCTTC
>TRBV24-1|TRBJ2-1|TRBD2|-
CATRDGGRASNEQFF
TGTGCCACCAGGGATGGCGGGAGGGCCTCTAATGAGCAGTTCTTC
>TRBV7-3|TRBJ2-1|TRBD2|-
CASTTLAGNEQFF
TGTGCCAGCACCACACTAGCGGGCAATGAGCAGTTCTTC
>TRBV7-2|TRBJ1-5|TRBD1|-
CASSLAAFRGLGQPQHF
TGTGCCAGCAGCTTAGCGGCCTTCAGGGGGCTCGGTCAGCCCCAGCATTTT
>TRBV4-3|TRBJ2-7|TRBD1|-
CASSQEFGTGYEQYF
TGCGCCAGCAGCCAAGAATTCGGGACAGGTTACGAGCAGTACTTC
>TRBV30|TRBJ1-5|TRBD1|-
CAWSGRGRPKEPQHF
TGTGCCTGGAGCGGCAGGGGGCGGCCCAAGGAGCCCCAGCATTTT
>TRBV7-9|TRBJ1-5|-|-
CASSLAGKNQPQHF
TGTGCCAGCAGCTTGGCGGGGAAAAATCAGCCCCAGCATTTT
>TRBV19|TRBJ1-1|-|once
CATSPRGTEAFF
TGTGCCACCTCGCCCCGGGGCACTGAAGCTTTCTTT
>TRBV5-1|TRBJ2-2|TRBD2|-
CASSLAGLAGALNTGELFF
TGCGCCAGCAGCTTGGCCGGGCTAGCGGGGGCTTTGAACACCGGGGAGCTGTTTTTT
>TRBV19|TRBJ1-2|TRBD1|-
CASASGGTYGYTF
TGTGCCAGCGCATCAGGGGGGACCTATGGCTACACCTTC
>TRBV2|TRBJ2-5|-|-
CASSPAVQETQYF
TGTGCCAGCAGTCCGGCGGTACAAGAGACCCAGTACTTC
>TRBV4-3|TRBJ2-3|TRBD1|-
CASSQNRQGTDTQYF
TGCGCCAGCAGCCAAAATAGACAGGGTACAGATACGCAGTATTTT
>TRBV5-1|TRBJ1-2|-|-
CASSLAANYGYTF
TGCGCCAGCAGCTTGGCAGCCAACTATGGCTACACCTTC
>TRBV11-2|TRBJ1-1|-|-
CASSPWPNGDTEAFF
TGTGCCAGCAGCCCGTGGCCTAATGGGGACACTGAAGCTTTCTTT
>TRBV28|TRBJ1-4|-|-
CASSPGGSEKLFF
TGTGCCAGCAGCCCTGGGGGAAGTGAAAAACTGTTTTTT
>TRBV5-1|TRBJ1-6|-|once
CASRPGDSYNSPLHF
TGCGCCAGCAGGCCAGGGGACTCCTATAATTCACCCCTCCACTTT
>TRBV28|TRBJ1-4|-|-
CASSLPVYNEKLFF
TGTGCCAGCAGTTTACCAGTATATAATGAAAAACTGTTTTTT
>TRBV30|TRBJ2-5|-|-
CAWSLTGGQETQYF
TGTGCCTGGAGCCTAACGGGTGGCCAAGAGACCCAGTACTTC
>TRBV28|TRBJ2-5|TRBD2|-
CASRLTSGFGETQYF
TGTGCCAGCAGACTCACTAGCGGCTTCGGGGAGACCCAGTACTTC
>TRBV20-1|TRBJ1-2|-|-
CSASHEGNYGYTF
TGCAGTGCTAGTCATGAGGGGAACTATGGCTACACCTTC
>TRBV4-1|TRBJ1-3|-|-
CASRGAGRSGNTIYF
TGCGCCAGCAGGGGGGCAGGACGATCTGGAAACACCATATATTTT
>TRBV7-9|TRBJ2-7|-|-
CASSWGGGSYEQYF
TGTGCCAGCAGCTGGGGGGGCGGATCCTACGAGCAGTACTTC
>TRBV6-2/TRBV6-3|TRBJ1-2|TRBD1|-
CASSETGTGYTF
TGTGCCAGCAGTGAGACAGGGACCGGCTACACCTTC
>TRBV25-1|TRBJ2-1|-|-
CASSDPPGPRLSNEQFF
TGTGCCAGCAGTGACCCGCCGGGTCCGCGACTGAGCAATGAGCAGTTCTTC
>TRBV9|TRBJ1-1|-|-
CASSSRTYPGTEAFF
TGTGCCAGCAGCTCCCGGACCTACCCGGGGACTGAAGCTTTCTTT
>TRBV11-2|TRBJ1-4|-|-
CASSQDWTNEKLFF
TGTGCCAGCAGTCAAGACTGGACTAATGAAAAACTGTTTTTT
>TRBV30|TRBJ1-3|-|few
CAWSVVGGQSGNTIYF
TGTGCCTGGAGTGTTGTAGGGGGGCAGTCTGGAAACACCATATATTTT
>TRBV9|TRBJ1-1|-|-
CASGEGPTMNTEAFF
TGTGCCAGCGGGGAGGGGCCCACTATGAACACTGAAGCTTTCTTT
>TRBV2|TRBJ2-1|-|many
CASLERGHHNEQFF
TGTGCGTCCCTTGAGAGGGGACACCACAATGAGCAGTTCTTC
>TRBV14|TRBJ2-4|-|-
CASSQGVAGNIQYF
TGTGCCAGCAGCCAAGGAGTTGCTGGAAACATTCAGTACTTC
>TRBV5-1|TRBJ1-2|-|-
CASSQQEYGYTF
TGCGCCAGCAGCCAACAGGAGTATGGCTACACCTTC
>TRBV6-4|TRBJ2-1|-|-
CASILIGLLHFYNEQFF
TGTGCCAGCATTCTCATCGGACTTTTACACTTCTACAATGAGCAGTTCTTC
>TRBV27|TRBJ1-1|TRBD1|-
CASSPYGTGNTEAFF
TGTGCCAGCAGCCCCTACGGGACAGGGAACACTGAAGCTTTCTTT
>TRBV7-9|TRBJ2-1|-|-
CASSSEARGGEQFF
TGTGCCAGCAGCTCAGAAGCCAGGGGCGGTGAGCAGTTCTTC
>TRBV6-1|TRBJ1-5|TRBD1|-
CASSDPSGTGKNQPQHF
TGTGCCAGCAGTGACCCGTCCGGGACAGGGAAGAATCAGCCCCAGCATTTT
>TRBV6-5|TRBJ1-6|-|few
CASRLGSRGALHF
TGTGCCAGCAGATTGGGGTCCCGGGGGGCCCTCCACTTT
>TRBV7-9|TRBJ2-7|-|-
CASSPPRGASYEQYF
TGTGCCAGCAGCCCCCCGCGCGGGGCCTCCTACGAGCAGTACTTC
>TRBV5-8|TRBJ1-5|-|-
CASSFKEDLYRPQHF
TGTGCCAGCAGCTTTAAGGAGGACCTTTATCGGCCCCAGCATTTT
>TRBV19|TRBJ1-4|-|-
CASTTPDSQINEKLFF
TGTGCCAGTACCACTCCGGACAGCCAAATTAATGAAAAACTGTTTTTT
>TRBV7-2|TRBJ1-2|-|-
CASSSHDSGRGYTF
TGTGCCAGCAGCTCCCACGACAGTGGCAGGGGCTACACCTTC
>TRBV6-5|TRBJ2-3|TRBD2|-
CASSRLAGANTQYF
TGTGCCAGCAGTCGACTAGCGGGAGCAAATACGCAGTATTTT
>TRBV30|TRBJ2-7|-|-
CAWHDNSFEQYF
TGTGCCTGGCACGATAACAGTTTCGAGCAGTACTTC
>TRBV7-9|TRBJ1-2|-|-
CASSLYVPDPYGYTF
TGTGCCAGCAGCTTATACGTCCCGGACCCTTATGGCTACACCTTC
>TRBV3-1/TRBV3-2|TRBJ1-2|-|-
CASSQGSSGGSYGYTF
TGTGCCAGCAGCCAGGGATCCAGCGGTGGGAGCTATGGCTACACTTTC
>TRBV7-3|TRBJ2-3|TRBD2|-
CASSLAGFTDTQYF
TGTGCCAGCTCACTAGCGGGCTTCACAGATACGCAGTATTTT
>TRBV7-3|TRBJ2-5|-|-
CASSLTDGIETQYF
TGTGCCAGCAGCTTAACGGATGGGATAGAGACCCAGTACTTC
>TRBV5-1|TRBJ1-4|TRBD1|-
CASSPRTGDVVRLFF
TGCGCCAGCAGCCCGAGGACAGGGGATGTCGTTAGACTGTTTTTT
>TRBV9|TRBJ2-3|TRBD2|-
CASSYFSGGASDTQYF
TGTGCCAGCAGCTATTTTAGCGGGGGGGCCTCAGATACGCAGTATTTT
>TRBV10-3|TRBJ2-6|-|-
CAISATETGANVLTF
TGTGCCATCAGTGCAACAGAAACTGGGGCCAACGTCCTGACTTTC
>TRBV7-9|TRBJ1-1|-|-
CASSVRGLNTEAFF
TGTGCCAGCAGCGTCAGGGGCCTGAACACTGAAGCTTTCTTT
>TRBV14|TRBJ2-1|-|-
CASSQEGGSSYNEQFF
TGTGCCAGCAGCCAAGAAGGTGGGAGCTCCTACAATGAGCAGTTCTTC
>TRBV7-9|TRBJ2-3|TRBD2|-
CASSFSRGRTQYF
TGTGCCAGCAGCTTTTCGCGGGGGAGGACGCAGTATTTT